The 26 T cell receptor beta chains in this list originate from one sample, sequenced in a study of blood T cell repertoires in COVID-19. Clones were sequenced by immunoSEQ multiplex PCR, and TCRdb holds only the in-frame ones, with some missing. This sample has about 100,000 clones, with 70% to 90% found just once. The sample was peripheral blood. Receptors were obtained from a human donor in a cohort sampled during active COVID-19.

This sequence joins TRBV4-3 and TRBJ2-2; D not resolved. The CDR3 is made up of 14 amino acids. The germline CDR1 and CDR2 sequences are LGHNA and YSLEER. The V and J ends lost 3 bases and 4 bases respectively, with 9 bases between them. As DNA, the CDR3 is TGCGCCAGCAGCCAGGGCTCCTTCACCGGGGAGCTGTTTTTT. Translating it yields CASSQGSFTGELFF.

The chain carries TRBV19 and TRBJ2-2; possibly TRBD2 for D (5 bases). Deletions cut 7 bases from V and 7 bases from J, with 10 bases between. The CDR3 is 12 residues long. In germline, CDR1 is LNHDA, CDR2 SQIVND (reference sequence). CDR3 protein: CASTVAGGELFF. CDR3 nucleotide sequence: TGTGCCAGTACCGTGGCGGGCGGGGAGCTGTTTTTT.

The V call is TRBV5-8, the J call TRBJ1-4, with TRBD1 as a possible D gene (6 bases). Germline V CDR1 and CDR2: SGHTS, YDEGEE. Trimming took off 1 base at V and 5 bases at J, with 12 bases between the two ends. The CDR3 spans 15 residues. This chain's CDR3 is CASSLQGTGNEKLFF. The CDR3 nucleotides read TGTGCCAGCAGCTTGCAGGGGACGGGGAATGAAAAACTGTTTTTT.

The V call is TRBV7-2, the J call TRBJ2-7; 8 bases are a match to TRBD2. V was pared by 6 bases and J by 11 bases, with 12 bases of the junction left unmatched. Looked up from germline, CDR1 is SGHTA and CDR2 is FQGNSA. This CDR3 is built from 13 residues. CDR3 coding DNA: TGTGCCAGCAGTTTAAAGGAGACTAGCGCGAAGTACTTC. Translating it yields CASSLKETSAKYF. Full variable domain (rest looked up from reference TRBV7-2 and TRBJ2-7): GAGVSQSPSNKVTEKGKDVELRCDPISGHTALYWYRQSLGQGLEFLIYFQGNSAPDKSGLPSDRFSAERTGGSVSTLTIQRTQQEDSAVYLCASSLKETSAKYFGPGTRLTVT.

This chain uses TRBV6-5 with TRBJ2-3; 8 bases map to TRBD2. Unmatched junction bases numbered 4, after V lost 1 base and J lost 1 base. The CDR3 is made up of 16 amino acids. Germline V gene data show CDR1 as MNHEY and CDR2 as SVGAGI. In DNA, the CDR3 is TGTGCCAGCAGTTACTTGCTAGCGGGTGGCACAGATACGCAGTATTTT. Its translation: CASSYLLAGGTDTQYF.

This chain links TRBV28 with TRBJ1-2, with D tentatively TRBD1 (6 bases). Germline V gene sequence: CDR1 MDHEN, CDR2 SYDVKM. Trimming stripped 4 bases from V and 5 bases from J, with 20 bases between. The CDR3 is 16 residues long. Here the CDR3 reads CASSYLTGGYYYGYTF. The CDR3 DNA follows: TGTGCCAGCAGTTACTTAACGGGGGGCTATTATTATGGCTACACCTTC.

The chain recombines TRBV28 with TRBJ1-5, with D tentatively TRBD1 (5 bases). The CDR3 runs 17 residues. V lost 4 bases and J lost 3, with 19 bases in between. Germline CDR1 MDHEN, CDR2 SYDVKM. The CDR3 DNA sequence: TGTGCCAGCAGTTGGATCCGCCCTGCGGACACCAATCAGCCCCAGCATTTT. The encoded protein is CASSWIRPADTNQPQHF.

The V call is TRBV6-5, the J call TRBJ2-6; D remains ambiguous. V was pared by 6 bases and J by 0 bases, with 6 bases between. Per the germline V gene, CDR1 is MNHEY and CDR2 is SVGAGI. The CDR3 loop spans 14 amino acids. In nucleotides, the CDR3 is TGTGCCAGCAGCCAGGTCTCTGGGGCCAACGTCCTGACTTTC. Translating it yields CASSQVSGANVLTF.

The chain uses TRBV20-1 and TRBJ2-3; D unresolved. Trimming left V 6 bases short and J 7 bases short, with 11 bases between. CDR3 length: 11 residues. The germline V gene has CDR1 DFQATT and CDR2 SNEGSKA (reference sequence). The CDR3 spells CSAGSDYTQYF. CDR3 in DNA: TGCAGTGCCGGCAGCGATTATACGCAGTATTTT.

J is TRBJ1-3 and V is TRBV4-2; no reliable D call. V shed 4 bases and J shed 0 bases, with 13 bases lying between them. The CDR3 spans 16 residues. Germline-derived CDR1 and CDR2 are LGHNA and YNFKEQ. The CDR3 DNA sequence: TGTGCCAGCAGCCTCAGGACGGGGAGCTCTGGAAACACCATATATTTT. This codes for CASSLRTGSSGNTIYF.

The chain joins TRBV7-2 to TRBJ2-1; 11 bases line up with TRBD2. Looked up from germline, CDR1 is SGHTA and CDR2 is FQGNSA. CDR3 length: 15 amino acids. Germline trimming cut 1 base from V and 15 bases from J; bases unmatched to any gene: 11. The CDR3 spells CASSLDLAGGFKRFF. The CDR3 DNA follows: TGTGCCAGCAGCTTAGATCTAGCGGGAGGATTCAAGCGGTTCTTC.

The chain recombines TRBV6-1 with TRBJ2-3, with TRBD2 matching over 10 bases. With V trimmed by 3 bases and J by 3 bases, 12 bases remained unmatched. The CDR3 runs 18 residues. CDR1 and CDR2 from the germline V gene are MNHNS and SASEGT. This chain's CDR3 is CASSDPEGLADRTDTQYF. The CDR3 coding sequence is TGTGCCAGCAGTGATCCCGAAGGACTAGCGGACAGAACAGATACGCAGTATTTT.

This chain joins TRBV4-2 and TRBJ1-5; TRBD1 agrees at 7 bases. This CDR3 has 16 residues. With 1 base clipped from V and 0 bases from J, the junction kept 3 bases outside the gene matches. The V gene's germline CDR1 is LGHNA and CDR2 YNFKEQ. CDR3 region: CASSQGDSNSNQPQHF. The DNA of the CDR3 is TGTGCCAGCAGCCAAGGGGACAGCAATAGCAATCAGCCCCAGCATTTT.

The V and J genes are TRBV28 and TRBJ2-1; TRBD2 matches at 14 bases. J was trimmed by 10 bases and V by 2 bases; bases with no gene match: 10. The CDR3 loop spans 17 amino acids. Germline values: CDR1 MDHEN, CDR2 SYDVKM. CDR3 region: CASSLHGTSGRSREQFF. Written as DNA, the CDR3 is TGTGCCAGCAGTTTACATGGGACTAGCGGGAGAAGTAGGGAGCAGTTCTTC.

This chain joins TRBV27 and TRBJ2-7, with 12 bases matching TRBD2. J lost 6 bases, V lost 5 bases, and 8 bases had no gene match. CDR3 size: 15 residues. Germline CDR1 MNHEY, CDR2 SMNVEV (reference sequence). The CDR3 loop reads CASSPQTSGSFEQYF. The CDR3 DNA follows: TGTGCCAGCAGTCCACAGACTAGCGGGAGTTTCGAGCAGTACTTC.

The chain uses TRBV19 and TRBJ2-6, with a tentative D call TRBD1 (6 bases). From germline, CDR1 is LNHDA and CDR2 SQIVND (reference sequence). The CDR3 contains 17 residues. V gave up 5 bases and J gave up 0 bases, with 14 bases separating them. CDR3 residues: CASSRKGGYSGANVLTF. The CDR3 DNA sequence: TGTGCCAGTAGTCGAAAAGGGGGTTACTCTGGGGCCAACGTCCTGACTTTC.

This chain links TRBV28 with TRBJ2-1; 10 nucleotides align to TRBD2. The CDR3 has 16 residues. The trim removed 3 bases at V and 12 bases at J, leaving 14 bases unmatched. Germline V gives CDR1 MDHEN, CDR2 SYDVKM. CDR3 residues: CASSLLSSGRSRGQFF. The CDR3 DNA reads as TGTGCCAGCAGTTTGCTCTCTAGCGGGAGATCACGAGGGCAGTTCTTC.

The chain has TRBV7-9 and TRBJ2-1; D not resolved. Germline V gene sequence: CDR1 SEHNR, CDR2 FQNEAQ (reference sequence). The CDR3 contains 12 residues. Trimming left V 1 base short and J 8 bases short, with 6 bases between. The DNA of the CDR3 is TGTGCCAGCAGCTTAGTAGCTGATGAGCAGTTCTTC. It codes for CASSLVADEQFF.

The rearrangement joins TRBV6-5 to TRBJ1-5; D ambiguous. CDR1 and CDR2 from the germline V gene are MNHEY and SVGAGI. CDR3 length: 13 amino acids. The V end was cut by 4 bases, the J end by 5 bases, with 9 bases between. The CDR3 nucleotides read TGTGCCAGCAGTTCTCAGCGGGATCAGCCCCAGCATTTT. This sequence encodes CASSSQRDQPQHF.

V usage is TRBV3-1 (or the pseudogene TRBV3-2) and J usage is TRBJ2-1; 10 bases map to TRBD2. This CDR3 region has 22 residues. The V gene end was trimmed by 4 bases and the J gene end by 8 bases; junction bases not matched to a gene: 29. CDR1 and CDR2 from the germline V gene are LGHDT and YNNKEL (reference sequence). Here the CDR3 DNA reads TGTGCCAGCAGCCCTCGGGACAGCCCTTTTGTTGGAGGACTAGCGGCCTGGGATGAGCAGTTCTTC. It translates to CASSPRDSPFVGGLAAWDEQFF.

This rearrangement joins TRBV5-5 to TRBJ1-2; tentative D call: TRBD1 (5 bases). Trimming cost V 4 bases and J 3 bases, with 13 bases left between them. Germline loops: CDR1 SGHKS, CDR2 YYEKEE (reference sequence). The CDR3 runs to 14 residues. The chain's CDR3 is CASSGLSGDYGYTF. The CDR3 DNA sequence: TGTGCCAGCAGCGGCCTCTCGGGGGACTATGGCTACACCTTC.

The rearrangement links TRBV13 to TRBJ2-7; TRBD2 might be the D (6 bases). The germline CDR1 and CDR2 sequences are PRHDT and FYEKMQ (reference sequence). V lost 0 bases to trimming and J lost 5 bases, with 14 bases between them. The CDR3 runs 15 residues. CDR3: CASSLGTGTPNEQYF. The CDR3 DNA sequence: TGTGCCAGCAGCTTAGGAACCGGGACTCCAAACGAGCAGTACTTC. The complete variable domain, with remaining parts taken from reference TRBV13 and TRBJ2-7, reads AAGVIQSPRHLIKEKRETATLKCYPIPRHDTVYWYQQGPGQDPQFLISFYEKMQSDKGSIPDRFSAQQFSDYHSELNMSSLELGDSALYFCASSLGTGTPNEQYFGPGTRLTVT.

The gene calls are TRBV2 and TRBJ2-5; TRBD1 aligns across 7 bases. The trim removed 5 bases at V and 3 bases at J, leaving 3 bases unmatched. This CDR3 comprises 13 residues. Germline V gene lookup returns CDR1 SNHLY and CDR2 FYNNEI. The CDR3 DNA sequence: TGTGCCAGCAGTCGGGACAGAGAAGAGACCCAGTACTTC. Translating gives CASSRDREETQYF.

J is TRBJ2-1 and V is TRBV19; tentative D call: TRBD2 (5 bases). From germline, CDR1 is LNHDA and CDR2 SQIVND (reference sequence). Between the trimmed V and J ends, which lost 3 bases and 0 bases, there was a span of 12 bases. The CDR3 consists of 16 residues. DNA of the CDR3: TGTGCCAGTAGTATCCAGCGGATGAGCTCCTACAATGAGCAGTTCTTC. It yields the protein CASSIQRMSSYNEQFF. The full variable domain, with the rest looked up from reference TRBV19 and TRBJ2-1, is DGGITQSPKYLFRKEGQNVTLSCEQNLNHDAMYWYRQDPGQGLRLIYYSQIVNDFQKGDIAEGYSVSREKKESFPLTVTSAQKNPTAFYLCASSIQRMSSYNEQFFGPGTRLTVL.

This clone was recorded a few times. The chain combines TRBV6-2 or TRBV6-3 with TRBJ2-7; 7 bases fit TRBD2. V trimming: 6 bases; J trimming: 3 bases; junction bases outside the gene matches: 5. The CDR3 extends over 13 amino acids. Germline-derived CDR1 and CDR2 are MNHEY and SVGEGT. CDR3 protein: CASRPSGRYEQYF. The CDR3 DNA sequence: TGTGCCAGCAGACCTAGCGGACGCTACGAGCAGTACTTC.

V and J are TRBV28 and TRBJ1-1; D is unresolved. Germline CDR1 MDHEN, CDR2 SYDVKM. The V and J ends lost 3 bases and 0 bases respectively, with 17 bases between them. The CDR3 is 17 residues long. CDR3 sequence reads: CASSFISEGRLNTEAFF. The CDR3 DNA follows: TGTGCCAGCAGTTTCATCTCGGAGGGCAGGTTGAACACTGAAGCTTTCTTT.